The TCR beta chain described here comes from a study of T cell responses to AZD1222 COVID-19 vaccine. The study's findings and limits: The study identified only five to seven AZD1222 recipients as seropositive at baseline. Repertoires were collected only later (after the peak T cell response had occurred). Breadth and depth of Spike-specific TCRs rose after two AZD1222 doses.

To note about this clone: As yet, its antigen is unknown.

Repertoires were generated with immunoSEQ multiplex PCR, while TCRdb's copy carries only in-frame clones and drops some. The table has about 160,000 clones, roughly nine tenths seen once. The material sequenced was peripheral blood, taken on day 0 of AZD1222 vaccination. The receptor's source is an adult in good health.

CDR3 sequence (DNA): TGTGCCAGCACCTACTCTAGGACAGGGCTGGATGAAAAACTGTTTTTT. Protein sequence: CASTYSRTGLDEKLFF. The J gene is TRBJ1-4, the V gene TRBV6-6; 8 positions match TRBD1. The V and J ends lost 7 bases and 6 bases, in that order; junction bases with no gene match: 13. Germline V gives CDR1 MNHNY, CDR2 SVGAGI (reference sequence). The CDR3 spans 16 residues.